The clone carrying this T cell receptor beta chain came up a few times. The sample belongs to a study of T-cell memory formation after mild COVID-19. In TCRdb, the 5' RACE reads were re-called with MiXCR into one record per CDR3 protein. Among roughly 380,000 distinct CDR3 sequences, approximately 27% were seen once, and the ten largest hold roughly 12%. This sequence originates from an adult woman who had mild COVID-19 (a few samples of this study predate the infection). Cell type and time point are not known. Sequences were obtained from PBMCs or a T cell subset sorted from them (not recorded which).

The CDR3 coding sequence is TGTGCCAGCAGCTTAAGCGGCGGGAGCGGAAGCACAGATACGCAGTATTTT. This sequence encodes CASSLSGGSGSTDTQYF. The chain couples TRBV7-2 to TRBJ2-3; the match to TRBD2 covers 7 bases. CDR1 and CDR2 from the germline V gene are SGHTA and FQGNSA. V was pared by 2 bases and J by 0 bases, with 8 bases of the junction left unmatched. This CDR3 has 17 residues.